The clone carrying this T cell receptor (beta chain) is medium-sized (0.01 to 0.1%) within its sample. Its antigen is unknown. This sample stems from a study of metastatic and nonmetastatic thyroid tumors. Study overall: Repertoire comparison spanned blood and tumor or nodule tissue of malignant and benign thyroid patients. Findings and limits, study-wide: The reported finding was significantly higher TCR beta diversity in malignant thyroid tumors relative to benign nodules, in blood and tumor.

Ahead of thyroid surgery, no patient had received treatment of any kind. The germline CDR1 and CDR2 sequences are SGHVS and FQNEAQ. V shed 1 base and J shed 7 bases, with 14 bases lying between them. The CDR3 runs to 16 residues. In the original analysis: CDR3 was compared across clinicopathological groups, and the resulting differences were used to build a distant-metastasis classifier for papillary thyroid cancer. TCRdb re-clonotyped the PCR reads via MiXCR. None of the V and J calls come from the authors' own analysis; TCRdb made them. The data show about 15,000 clones, approximately 29% seen once.

This clonotype originated in a female donor with papillary thyroid cancer or a benign thyroid nodule (not recorded which). Some clones in this sample may be carry-over from other donors' samples. The sequencing input was tumor tissue. This sequence joins TRBV7-8 and TRBJ1-6; no reliable D call. The CDR3, as DNA: TGTGCCAGCAGCTTAGTTGGCCCGGGTTCGAATTCACCCCTCCACTTT. Its translation is CASSLVGPGSNSPLHF.